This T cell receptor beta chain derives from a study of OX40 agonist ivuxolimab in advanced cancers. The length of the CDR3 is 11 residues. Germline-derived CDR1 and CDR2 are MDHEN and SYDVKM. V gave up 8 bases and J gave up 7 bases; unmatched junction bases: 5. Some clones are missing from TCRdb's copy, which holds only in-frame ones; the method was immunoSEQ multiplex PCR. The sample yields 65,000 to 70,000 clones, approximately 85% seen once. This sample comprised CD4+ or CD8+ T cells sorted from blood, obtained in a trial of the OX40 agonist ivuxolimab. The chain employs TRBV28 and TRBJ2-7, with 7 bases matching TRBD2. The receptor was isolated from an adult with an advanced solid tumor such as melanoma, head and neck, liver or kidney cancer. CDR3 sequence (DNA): TGTGCCAGCGGACTAGGTCGGGAGCAGTACGTC. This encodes CASGLGREQYV.